This TCR beta chain is from a study of radiation and T cells in renal cell carcinoma. On the study more broadly: Nephrectomy followed 15 Gy stereotactic body radiation by 4 weeks.

Stated time point: baseline pretreatment blood. Treatment here: 15 Gy SBRT to primary tumor, nephrectomy 4 weeks later. This renal cell carcinoma was of the clear cell type. Concerning this clone itself: The antigen remains unidentified.

The CDR3 sequence is 14 residues long. Germline V gene lookup returns CDR1 MDHEN and CDR2 SYDVKM. Losses at the gene ends were 7 bases for V and 2 bases for J; bases not matched to a gene: 4. The table came from immunoSEQ multiplex PCR; TCRdb's copy has only in-frame clones and leaves some out. The sample has roughly 120,000 clones, roughly 80% seen once; the top ten hold approximately 3%. General study points: In blood, top tumor clones expanded by 2 weeks, shrinking by 4.

The clonotype originates from a woman aged 60-75 years with renal cell carcinoma. V is TRBV28 and J is TRBJ2-3; 9 bases fit TRBD2. Specimen: blood, collected from a patient whose treatment included radiotherapy and nephrectomy. The CDR3 region is CASKAGGFTDTQYF. As DNA, the CDR3 is TGTGCCAGCAAGGCGGGGGGGTTCACAGATACGCAGTATTTT.